These 18 T cell receptor beta chains originate from one sample sequenced in a study of cytomegalovirus exposure and HLA in healthy donors. The PCR had 60 Vbeta and 13 Jbeta primers. Generated by immunoSEQ multiplex PCR, the TCRdb table keeps only in-frame clones and is missing some. The sample lists about 110,000 clones, roughly 63% seen once, with 5.4% in the top ten. Sequencing was done on a sample of PBMCs. These receptors all stem from a woman in her 70s in good health and CMV-seropositive.

The chain employs TRBV6-5 and TRBJ2-3, with D hard to call. This CDR3 is 15 amino acids long. Germline V gene data show CDR1 as MNHEY and CDR2 as SVGAGI. V was cut by 6 bases and J by 4 bases, with 17 bases left in between. The CDR3 nucleotides are TGTGCCAGCAGCTCCGGATTAGTGAGCGCAGATACGCAGTATTTT. Translated: CASSSGLVSADTQYF.

The rearrangement links TRBV5-8 to TRBJ2-6; TRBD2 matches at 11 bases. Looked up from germline, CDR1 is SGHTS and CDR2 is YDEGEE. The CDR3 length is 18 residues. After removal of 4 bases from V and 2 bases from J, the junction contained 8 bases not matched to a gene. The CDR3 is CASSLYSGGATGANVLTF. The DNA of the CDR3 is TGTGCCAGCAGCCTATATAGCGGGGGGGCCACTGGGGCCAACGTCCTGACTTTC.

This clone was observed a handful of times. V usage is TRBV5-4 and J usage is TRBJ2-1; the D gene is possibly TRBD2 (7 bases). The CDR3 totals 14 residues. V gave up 9 bases and J gave up 8 bases, with 21 bases separating them. Germline V gene sequence: CDR1 SGHNT, CDR2 YYREEE (reference sequence). Written as DNA, the CDR3 is TGTGCCACCAAGCGGGAACAGGGAGCCCATGAGCAGTTCTTC. Its translation is CATKREQGAHEQFF. The full variable domain, completed using reference TRBV5-4 and TRBJ2-1, is ETGVTQSPTHLIKTRGQQVTLRCSSQSGHNTVSWYQQALGQGPQFIFQYYREEENGRGNFPPRFSGLQFPNYSSELNVNALELDDSALYLCATKREQGAHEQFFGPGTRLTVL.

V is TRBV12-5 and J is TRBJ1-2; D perhaps matches TRBD1 (6 bases). Germline V gene data show CDR1 as LGHNT and CDR2 as FRNRAP. The CDR3 runs 15 residues. Trimming removed 7 bases from V and 4 bases from J, with 19 bases in between. CDR3 sequence (DNA): TGTGCTAGTGCCCGAGAGGGGGTTGGAGGCTATGGCTACACCTTC. Protein: CASAREGVGGYGYTF.

In its sample, this clone was seen a few times. This chain connects TRBV30 to TRBJ1-1; 9 bases match TRBD1. After removal of 5 bases from V and 1 base from J, the junction contained 14 bases not matched to a gene. Germline values: CDR1 GTSNPN, CDR2 SVGIG (reference sequence). The CDR3 consists of 17 residues. The CDR3, as DNA: TGTGCCTGGCTACCTTCCGGGACAGGGACGAGGAACACTGAAGCTTTCTTT. Its translation: CAWLPSGTGTRNTEAFF.

The J gene is TRBJ2-3, the V gene TRBV15; TRBD2 matches at 12 bases. The V segment lost 6 bases and the J segment 7 bases; nucleotides outside the gene matches: 8. Germline V gene lookup returns CDR1 LNHNV and CDR2 YYDKDF (reference sequence). CDR3 size: 15 residues. The CDR3 bases are TGTGCCACCAGGCCTCTAGCGGGGGGGCAATATACGCAGTATTTT. Its protein is CATRPLAGGQYTQYF.

The genes are TRBV5-4 and TRBJ1-2; TRBD1 matches 9 bases. The CDR3 is 14 residues long. Germline-derived CDR1 and CDR2 are SGHNT and YYREEE (reference sequence). The J segment lost 4 bases and the V segment lost 3 bases, leaving 4 bases of the junction unmatched. The CDR3 region has the DNA TGTGCCAGCAGCTCTGACAGGGGGTTCTATGGCTACACCTTC. Its protein product is CASSSDRGFYGYTF. Using reference TRBV5-4 and TRBJ1-2 for the parts outside the CDR3, the full variable domain is ETGVTQSPTHLIKTRGQQVTLRCSSQSGHNTVSWYQQALGQGPQFIFQYYREEENGRGNFPPRFSGLQFPNYSSELNVNALELDDSALYLCASSSDRGFYGYTFGSGTRLTVV.

The chain uses TRBV2 and TRBJ1-3; maybe TRBD1 (6 bases). The germline gives CDR1 SNHLY, CDR2 FYNNEI. The CDR3 spans 16 residues. V was trimmed by 0 bases and J by 3 bases, leaving 12 bases between them. CDR3 bases: TGTGCCAGCAGTGAAGCAATCGGGGGGCTTGGAAACACCATATATTTT. It yields the protein CASSEAIGGLGNTIYF.

This chain joins TRBV7-2 and TRBJ2-5; D is unclear. The germline V gene encodes CDR1 SGHTA and CDR2 FQGNSA. There are 14 residues in the CDR3. Trimming pared 3 bases from V and 4 bases from J, leaving 12 bases between. CDR3: CASSFSPLAETQYF. The CDR3 nucleotides read TGTGCCAGCAGCTTTTCCCCCTTAGCAGAGACCCAGTACTTC.

The CDR3, as DNA: TGTGCCAGCAGCCAAGTTGGGTCGCCAGGGTCGCACGAGCAGTACTTC. Protein sequence: CASSQVGSPGSHEQYF. This sequence joins TRBV4-2 and TRBJ2-7; D perhaps matches TRBD1 (5 bases). Per the germline V gene, CDR1 is LGHNA and CDR2 is YNFKEQ. This CDR3 has 16 residues. V lost 1 base to trimming and J lost 5 bases, with 18 bases between them.

The chain joins TRBV19 to TRBJ1-5; D remains ambiguous. Germline V gives CDR1 LNHDA, CDR2 SQIVND (reference sequence). The CDR3 covers 15 residues. Trimming left V 5 bases short and J 2 bases short, with 13 bases between. In nucleotides, the CDR3 is TGTGCCAGTAGTTCACAGCTTGATGGCAATCAGCCCCAGCATTTT. This encodes CASSSQLDGNQPQHF.

This sequence joins TRBV5-1 and TRBJ2-7; D gene unclear. V gave up 4 bases and J gave up 4 bases, with 15 bases separating them. Germline V gives CDR1 SGHRS, CDR2 YFSETQ. The CDR3 sequence is 14 residues long. CDR3 DNA sequence: TGCGCCAGCAGCCCCCCGACCGCAGGATACGAGCAGTACTTC. Its protein is CASSPPTAGYEQYF.

The V call is TRBV11-2, the J call TRBJ2-7, with a tentative D call TRBD1 (6 bases). The V gene lost 4 bases and the J gene lost 0 bases, with 10 bases spanning the gap. This CDR3 is 14 amino acids long. Germline V CDR1 and CDR2: SGHAT, FQNNGV. The CDR3 sequence: CASSWDISSYEQYF. The CDR3 nucleotides read TGTGCCAGCAGCTGGGACATCTCCTCCTACGAGCAGTACTTC.

The chain links TRBV28 to TRBJ2-7; TRBD2 aligns across 7 bases. The CDR3 contains 17 residues. Trimming cost V 5 bases and J 0 bases; bases outside gene matches: 13. CDR1 is MDHEN, CDR2 SYDVKM, per germline. The CDR3 spells CASSLTPSGVSSYEQYF. The CDR3 nucleotides read TGTGCCAGCAGTCTCACCCCCAGCGGGGTTAGCTCCTACGAGCAGTACTTC.

CDR3 loop: CASSRLPGTLGQPQHF. The CDR3 DNA follows: TGTGCCAGCTCTCGACTCCCCGGGACATTGGGTCAGCCCCAGCATTTT. This chain links TRBV18 with TRBJ1-5; D may be TRBD1 (6 bases). Germline V gives CDR1 KGHSH, CDR2 LQKENI. Trimming left V 6 bases short and J 6 bases short, with 21 bases between. CDR3 length: 16 residues.

This clone was recorded a few times. J is TRBJ1-4 and V is TRBV27; 7 bases are shared with TRBD1. Germline loops: CDR1 MNHEY, CDR2 SMNVEV (reference sequence). V was pared by 0 bases and J by 5 bases, with 6 bases of the junction left unmatched. The CDR3 covers 16 residues. The CDR3 is CASSLSGLTGNEKLFF. The CDR3 DNA is TGTGCCAGCAGTTTATCGGGTTTGACAGGGAATGAAAAACTGTTTTTT. The full variable domain, its missing parts supplied by reference TRBV27 and TRBJ1-4, is EAQVTQNPRYLITVTGKKLTVTCSQNMNHEYMSWYRQDPGLGLRQIYYSMNVEVTDKGDVPEGYKVSRKEKRNFPLILESPSPNQTSLYFCASSLSGLTGNEKLFFGSGTQLSVL.

The chain couples TRBV18 to TRBJ2-7; 7 bases are a match to TRBD1. The CDR3 covers 16 residues. The germline gives CDR1 KGHSH, CDR2 LQKENI. V lost 5 bases, J lost 5 bases, and 15 bases stayed unmatched. CDR3 protein: CASSKFRTGTIDEQYF. Written as DNA, the CDR3 is TGTGCCAGCTCAAAATTCCGGACAGGCACGATCGACGAGCAGTACTTC.

The genes are TRBV7-8 and TRBJ2-1, with 13 nucleotides matching TRBD2. CDR1 and CDR2 from the germline V gene are SGHVS and FQNEAQ. The CDR3 has 15 amino acids. J lost 7 bases, V lost 5 bases, and 5 bases had no gene match. The CDR3 DNA sequence: TGTGCCAGCAGCGGACCGACTAGCGGGGGGAATGAGCAGTTCTTC. Its protein is CASSGPTSGGNEQFF.